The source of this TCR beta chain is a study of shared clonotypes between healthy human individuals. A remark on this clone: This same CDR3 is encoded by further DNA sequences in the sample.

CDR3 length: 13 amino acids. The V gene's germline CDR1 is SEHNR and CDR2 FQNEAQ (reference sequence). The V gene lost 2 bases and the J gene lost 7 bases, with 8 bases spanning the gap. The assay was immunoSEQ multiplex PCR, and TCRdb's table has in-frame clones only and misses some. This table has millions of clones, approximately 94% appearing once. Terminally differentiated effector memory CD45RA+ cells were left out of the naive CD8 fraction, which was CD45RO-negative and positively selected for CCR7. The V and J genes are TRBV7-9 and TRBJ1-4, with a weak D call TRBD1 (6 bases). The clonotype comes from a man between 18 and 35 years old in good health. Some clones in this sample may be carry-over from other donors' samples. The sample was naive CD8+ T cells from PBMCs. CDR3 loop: CASSLLGGEKLFF. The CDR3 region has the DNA TGTGCCAGCAGCTTATTAGGGGGTGAAAAACTGTTTTTT.